These 16 T cell receptor beta chains originate from one sample sequenced in a study of cytomegalovirus exposure and HLA in healthy donors. The PCR had 60 Vbeta and 13 Jbeta primers. Sequencing was performed with immunoSEQ multiplex PCR; in TCRdb, only in-frame clones are kept and a portion is missing. The table lists 60,000 to 65,000 clones, more than 70% of them singletons. The material sequenced was PBMCs. The receptors originated from a woman aged 40 to 55 in good health and CMV-seropositive.

This clone was seen once. The chain recombines TRBV5-6 with TRBJ1-1; weak D call: TRBD1 (6 bases). Trimming removed 0 bases at V and 0 bases at J, with 9 bases between. CDR3 length equals 15 residues. Germline V lookup: CDR1 SGHDT, CDR2 YYEEEE. This CDR3 reads CASSLEGVMNTEAFF. CDR3 DNA: TGTGCCAGCAGCTTGGAGGGGGTCATGAACACTGAAGCTTTCTTT.

The chain recombines TRBV19 with TRBJ2-7; a possible D gene is TRBD2 (6 bases). The CDR3 spans 13 residues. CDR1 LNHDA and CDR2 SQIVND come from the germline V gene (reference sequence). The V and J ends lost 8 bases and 6 bases respectively, with 17 bases between them. CDR3 protein: CASGGTVRGEQYF. In nucleotides, the CDR3 is TGTGCCAGTGGGGGGACGGTTCGGGGCGAGCAGTACTTC.

This sequence joins TRBV28 and TRBJ1-2, with D possibly TRBD1 on 5 matching bases. This CDR3 is built from 14 residues. The germline V gene encodes CDR1 MDHEN and CDR2 SYDVKM. V dropped 7 bases and J dropped 3 bases, with 15 bases sitting between them. The CDR3 nucleotides read TGTGCCAGCACCCCGGGGGGGAGAGACTATGGCTACACCTTC. Protein: CASTPGGRDYGYTF.

The chain has TRBV19 and TRBJ2-3, with 8 bases that match TRBD2. The CDR3 is 15 residues long. Losses at the gene ends were 4 bases for V and 4 bases for J; bases not matched to a gene: 7. In germline, CDR1 is LNHDA, CDR2 SQIVND (reference sequence). For the CDR3, the DNA is TGTGCCAGTAGTAACGCGGGACTAGAAGCAGATACGCAGTATTTT. The encoded protein is CASSNAGLEADTQYF.

This chain joins TRBV30 and TRBJ2-3; the match to TRBD1 covers 9 bases. This CDR3 has 14 amino acids. Germline lookup yields CDR1 GTSNPN and CDR2 SVGIG (reference sequence). The junction had 2 bases not matched to a gene; V was cut back by 4 bases and J by 0 bases. CDR3: CAWTGTGSTDTQYF. CDR3 sequence (DNA): TGTGCCTGGACCGGGACAGGGAGCACAGATACGCAGTATTTT. The full variable domain, with the rest looked up from reference TRBV30 and TRBJ2-3, is SQTIHQWPATLVQPVGSPLSLECTVEGTSNPNLYWYRQAAGRGLQLLFYSVGIGQISSEVPQNLSASRPQDRQFILSSKKLLLSDSGFYLCAWTGTGSTDTQYFGPGTRLTVL.

The chain uses TRBV2 and TRBJ1-5, with unresolved D. This CDR3 contains 13 residues. Germline values: CDR1 SNHLY, CDR2 FYNNEI. Trimming removed 6 bases from V and 5 bases from J, with 11 bases in between. CDR3 DNA: TGTGCCAGCAGATGGGCCTCTGATCAGCCCCAGCATTTT. As protein: CASRWASDQPQHF.

This clone was seen a few times. This chain uses TRBV19 with TRBJ1-2; no reliable D call. Trimming pared 6 bases from V and 6 bases from J, leaving 14 bases between. The CDR3 is 13 residues long. The germline gives CDR1 LNHDA, CDR2 SQIVND (reference sequence). CDR3 residues: CASREPGRNGYTF. For the CDR3, the DNA is TGTGCCAGTAGGGAACCGGGGAGGAATGGCTACACCTTC.

This clone was detected once. The V gene is TRBV2, the J gene TRBJ1-5; D is possibly TRBD1 (5 bases). There are 15 residues in the CDR3. Germline V gene lookup returns CDR1 SNHLY and CDR2 FYNNEI. V gave up 7 bases and J gave up 1 base, with 14 bases separating them. The CDR3 loop is CASMRGGGSNQPQHF. As DNA, the CDR3 is TGTGCCAGCATGAGGGGAGGAGGGAGCAATCAGCCCCAGCATTTT.

The genes are TRBV6-1 and TRBJ2-7; possibly TRBD2 for D (5 bases). The CDR3 covers 15 residues. Germline V gene lookup returns CDR1 MNHNS and CDR2 SASEGT. Trimming left V 10 bases short and J 0 bases short, with 19 bases between. CDR3 protein: CANTSGEGHSYEQYF. CDR3 sequence (DNA): TGTGCCAACACCTCAGGTGAGGGCCACTCCTACGAGCAGTACTTC.

The chain employs TRBV5-4 and TRBJ2-7; tentative D call: TRBD2 (6 bases). Trimming removed 9 bases from V and 5 bases from J, with 15 bases in between. The CDR3 consists of 12 residues. CDR1 SGHNT and CDR2 YYREEE come from the germline V gene (reference sequence). The CDR3 sequence is CAIGGDWNEQYF. The CDR3 nucleotides read TGTGCCATCGGCGGGGATTGGAACGAGCAGTACTTC.

V and J are TRBV29-1 and TRBJ1-2; 9 positions match TRBD1. Germline CDR1 SQVTM, CDR2 ANQGSEA. The CDR3 runs 14 residues. Trimming cost V 3 bases and J 6 bases; bases outside gene matches: 8. The CDR3 DNA reads TGCAGCGTTGACGCAGGGGGACAGGGCCATGGCTACACCTTC. It specifies CSVDAGGQGHGYTF.

The V gene is TRBV4-1, the J gene TRBJ2-4; the match to TRBD1 covers 7 bases. CDR1 is MGHRA, CDR2 YSYEKL, per germline. Trimming removed 4 bases from V and 0 bases from J; junction bases left unmatched: 12. The CDR3 has 18 residues. DNA of the CDR3: TGCGCCAGCAGCCTTTACCCCGGGACAGCTACAGCCAAAAACATTCAGTACTTC. Its translation is CASSLYPGTATAKNIQYF.

For the CDR3, the DNA is TGTGCCAGCAGTATTGACAGGGCGGGCAATCAGCCCCAGCATTTT. It is translated as CASSIDRAGNQPQHF. The rearrangement joins TRBV6-5 to TRBJ1-5; 7 nucleotides agree with TRBD1. Germline-derived CDR1 and CDR2 are MNHEY and SVGAGI. V lost 5 bases to trimming and J lost 2 bases; unmatched junction nucleotides: 6. This CDR3 has 15 residues.

This clone has just a few counts. The chain recombines TRBV27 with TRBJ1-1; no clear D. Trimming took off 7 bases at V and 4 bases at J, with 16 bases between the two ends. This CDR3 is built from 14 residues. CDR1 MNHEY and CDR2 SMNVEV come from the germline V gene (reference sequence). CDR3 amino acids: CASTKGGVGTEAFF. CDR3 DNA sequence: TGTGCCAGCACCAAGGGCGGGGTGGGCACTGAAGCTTTCTTT.

V and J are TRBV19 and TRBJ1-5; 7 bases are a match to TRBD1. V lost 6 bases, J lost 2 bases, and 13 bases stayed unmatched. The length of the CDR3 is 17 residues. Germline V CDR1 and CDR2: LNHDA, SQIVND (reference sequence). CDR3 nucleotides: TGTGCCAGTAGCAAACCTGGGACAGCCACGGGCAATCAGCCCCAGCATTTT. This codes for CASSKPGTATGNQPQHF.

This clone showed up just a few times. V gene TRBV5-1 combines with J gene TRBJ1-4; D might be TRBD1 (6 bases). V lost 5 bases and J 3 bases, leaving 14 bases between the germline ends. This CDR3 has 15 amino acids. Germline V gene data show CDR1 as SGHRS and CDR2 as YFSETQ. The CDR3 DNA follows: TGCGCCAGCAGGCCCACAGGGAAATCTAATGAAAAACTGTTTTTT. Protein product: CASRPTGKSNEKLFF. The variable domain in full, completed from reference TRBV5-1 and TRBJ1-4, reads KAGVTQTPRYLIKTRGQQVTLSCSPISGHRSVSWYQQTPGQGLQFLFEYFSETQRNKGNFPGRFSGRQFSNSRSEMNVSTLELGDSALYLCASRPTGKSNEKLFFGSGTQLSVL.